A single sample gave rise to the 4 T cell receptor beta chains below, sequenced in a study of OX40 agonist ivuxolimab in advanced cancers. Sequencing was performed with immunoSEQ multiplex PCR; in TCRdb, only in-frame clones are kept and a portion is missing. The table has around 120,000 clones, around 91% seen once. The input for sequencing was CD4+ or CD8+ T cells sorted from blood, taken in a trial of the OX40 agonist ivuxolimab. These receptor sequences come from an adult with an advanced solid tumor such as melanoma, head and neck, liver or kidney cancer.

This sequence joins TRBV10-1 and TRBJ2-7; D call uncertain. Germline CDR1 is WNHNN and CDR2 is SYGVQD (reference sequence). The CDR3 runs 14 residues. V lost 0 bases and J 5 bases, leaving 11 bases between the germline ends. CDR3 coding DNA: TGCGCCAGCAGTGAGTCGGCTGGTTTTAACGAGCAGTACTTC. Its translation: CASSESAGFNEQYF.

The chain joins TRBV11-1 to TRBJ2-2; D gene ambiguous. In germline, CDR1 is SGHAT, CDR2 FQDESV (reference sequence). Trimming took 5 bases from V and 0 from J, leaving 16 bases between them. This CDR3 spans 17 amino acids. The CDR3 sequence is CASSPNLGFSNTGELFF. In nucleotides, the CDR3 is TGTGCCAGCAGCCCCAACCTTGGGTTTTCGAACACCGGGGAGCTGTTTTTT.

J is TRBJ2-7 and V is TRBV28; D not certain. Germline-derived CDR1 and CDR2 are MDHEN and SYDVKM. V gave up 4 bases and J gave up 4 bases, with 14 bases separating them. The CDR3 consists of 14 residues. The CDR3 DNA follows: TGTGCCAGCAGTTCCCCGACTGTCAGGTACGAGCAGTACTTC. Encoded protein: CASSSPTVRYEQYF.

The rearrangement links TRBV6-6 to TRBJ1-5, with 7 bases that match TRBD1. The CDR3 has 12 residues. Unmatched junction bases numbered 2, after V lost 5 bases and J lost 7 bases. Germline CDR1 is MNHNY and CDR2 is SVGAGI (reference sequence). The CDR3 DNA reads as TGTGCCAGCAGTCCAGGGGGACAGCCCCAGCATTTT. Its translation is CASSPGGQPQHF.